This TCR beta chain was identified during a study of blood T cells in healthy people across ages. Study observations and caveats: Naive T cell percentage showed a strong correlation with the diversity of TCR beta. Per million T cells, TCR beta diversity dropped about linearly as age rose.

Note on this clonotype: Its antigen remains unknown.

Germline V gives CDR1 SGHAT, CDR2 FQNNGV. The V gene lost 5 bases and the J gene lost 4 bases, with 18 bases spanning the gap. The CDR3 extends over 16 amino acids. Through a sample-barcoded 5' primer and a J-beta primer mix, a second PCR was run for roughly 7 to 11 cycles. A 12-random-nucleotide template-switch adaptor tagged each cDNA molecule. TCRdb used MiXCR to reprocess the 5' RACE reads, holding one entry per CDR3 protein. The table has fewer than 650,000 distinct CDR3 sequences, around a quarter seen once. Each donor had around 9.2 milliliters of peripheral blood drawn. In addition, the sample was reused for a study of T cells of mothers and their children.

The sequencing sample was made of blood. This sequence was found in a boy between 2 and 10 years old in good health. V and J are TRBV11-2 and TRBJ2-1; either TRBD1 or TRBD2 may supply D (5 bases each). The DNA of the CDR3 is TGTGCCAGCAGCCCCAGGTCGGGACCGCTTTACAATGAGCAGTTCTTC. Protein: CASSPRSGPLYNEQFF.